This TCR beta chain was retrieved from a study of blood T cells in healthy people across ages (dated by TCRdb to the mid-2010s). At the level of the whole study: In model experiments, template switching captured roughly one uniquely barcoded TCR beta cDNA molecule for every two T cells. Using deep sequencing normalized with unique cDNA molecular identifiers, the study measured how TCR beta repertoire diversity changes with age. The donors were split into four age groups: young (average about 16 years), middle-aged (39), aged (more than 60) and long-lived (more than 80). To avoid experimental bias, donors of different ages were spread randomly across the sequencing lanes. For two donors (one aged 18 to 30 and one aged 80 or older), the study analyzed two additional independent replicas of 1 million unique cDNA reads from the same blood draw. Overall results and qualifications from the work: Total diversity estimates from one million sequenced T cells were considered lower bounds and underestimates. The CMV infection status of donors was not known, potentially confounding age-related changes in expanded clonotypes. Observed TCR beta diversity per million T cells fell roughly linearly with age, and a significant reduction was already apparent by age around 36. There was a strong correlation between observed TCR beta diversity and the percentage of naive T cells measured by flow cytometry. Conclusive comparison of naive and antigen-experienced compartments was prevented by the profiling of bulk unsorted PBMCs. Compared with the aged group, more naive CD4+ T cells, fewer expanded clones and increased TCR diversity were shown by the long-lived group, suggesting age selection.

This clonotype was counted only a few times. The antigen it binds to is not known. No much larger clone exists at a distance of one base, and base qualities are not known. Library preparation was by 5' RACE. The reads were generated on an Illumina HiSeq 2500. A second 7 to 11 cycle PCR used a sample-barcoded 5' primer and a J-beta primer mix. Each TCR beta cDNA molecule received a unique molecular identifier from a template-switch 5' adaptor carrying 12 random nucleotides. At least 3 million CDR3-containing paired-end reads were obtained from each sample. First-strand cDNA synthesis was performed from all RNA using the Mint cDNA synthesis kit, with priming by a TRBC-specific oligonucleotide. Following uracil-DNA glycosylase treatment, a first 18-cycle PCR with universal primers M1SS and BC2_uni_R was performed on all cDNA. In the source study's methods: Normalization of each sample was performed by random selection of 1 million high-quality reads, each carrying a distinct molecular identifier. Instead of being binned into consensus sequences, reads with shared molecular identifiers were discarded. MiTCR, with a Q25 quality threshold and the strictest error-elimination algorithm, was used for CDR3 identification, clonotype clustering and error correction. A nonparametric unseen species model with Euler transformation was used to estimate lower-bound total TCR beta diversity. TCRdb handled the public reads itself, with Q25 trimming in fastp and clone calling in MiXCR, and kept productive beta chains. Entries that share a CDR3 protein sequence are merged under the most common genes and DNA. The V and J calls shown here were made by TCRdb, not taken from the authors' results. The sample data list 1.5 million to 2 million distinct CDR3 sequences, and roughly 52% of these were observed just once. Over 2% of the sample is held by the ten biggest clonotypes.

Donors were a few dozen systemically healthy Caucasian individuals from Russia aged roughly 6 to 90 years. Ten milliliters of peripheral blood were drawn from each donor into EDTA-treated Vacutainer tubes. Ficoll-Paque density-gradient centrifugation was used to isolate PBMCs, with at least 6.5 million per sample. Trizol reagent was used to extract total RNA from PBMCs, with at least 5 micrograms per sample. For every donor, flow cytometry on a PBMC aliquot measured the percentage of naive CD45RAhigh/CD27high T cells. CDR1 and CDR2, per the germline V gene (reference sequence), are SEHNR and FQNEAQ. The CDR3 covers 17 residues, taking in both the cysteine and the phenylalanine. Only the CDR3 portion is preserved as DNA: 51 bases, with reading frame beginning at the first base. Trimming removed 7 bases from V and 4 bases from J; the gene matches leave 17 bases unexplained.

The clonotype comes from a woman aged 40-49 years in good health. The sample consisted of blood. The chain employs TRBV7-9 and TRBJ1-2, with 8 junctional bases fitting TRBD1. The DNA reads TGTGCCAGCAAGGGGGGAAATGCGGACAGGGCGGCCTATGGCTACACCTTC. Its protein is CASKGGNADRAAYGYTF.